What follows are 19 T cell receptor beta chains derived from one specimen sequenced in a study of PD-L1 blockade in urothelial cancer. Profiling relied on immunoSEQ multiplex PCR, and the TCRdb table lists in-frame clones only, not all of them. The sample lists roughly 38,000 clones, roughly four fifths occurring once. As to time point: pretreatment peripheral blood. The sequences come from PBMCs, collected around atezolizumab (anti-PD-L1) treatment. These receptors were collected from a man in his sixties with urothelial cancer.

This sequence joins TRBV5-1 and TRBJ2-5; 7 bases map to TRBD2. The CDR3 is made up of 15 amino acids. V lost 3 bases and J lost 4; bases outside the gene matches: 9. CDR1 and CDR2 from the germline V gene are SGHRS and YFSETQ. The CDR3 coding sequence is TGCGCCAGCAGCTACACCGGGACTACAGGAGAGACCCAGTACTTC. This encodes CASSYTGTTGETQYF.

V is TRBV5-1 and J is TRBJ1-1, with 9 bases matching TRBD1. CDR1 and CDR2 from the germline V gene are SGHRS and YFSETQ. This CDR3 comprises 17 residues. J was trimmed by 2 bases and V by 1 base; bases with no gene match: 9. CDR3 nucleotide sequence: TGCGCCAGCAGCTTGCCAAGACAGGGGGGCTTTAACACTGAAGCTTTCTTT. Its translation is CASSLPRQGGFNTEAFF.

The V gene is TRBV7-2, the J gene TRBJ1-6; D perhaps matches TRBD1 (6 bases). The CDR3 length is 12 residues. Trimming took 2 bases from V and 13 from J, leaving 9 bases between them. From germline, CDR1 is SGHTA and CDR2 FQGNSA. DNA for the CDR3: TGTGCCAGCAGCTTATCAGGGGACCCCCTCCACTTT. Translating gives CASSLSGDPLHF.

In DNA form, the CDR3 reads TGTGCCAGCAGTGAACGGTCGGGTATAGGCAGTGCCCTCCACTTT. Amino acid sequence: CASSERSGIGSALHF. V is TRBV2 and J is TRBJ1-6; no clear D. V shed 2 bases and J shed 14 bases, with 19 bases lying between them. The CDR3 contains 15 residues. Per germline, CDR1 SNHLY and CDR2 FYNNEI.

The rearrangement uses TRBV4-1 and TRBJ1-1; TRBD1 matches at 10 bases. With V trimmed by 4 bases and J by 6 bases, 5 bases remained unmatched. The germline CDR1 and CDR2 sequences are MGHRA and YSYEKL. The CDR3 has 14 residues. In DNA, the CDR3 is TGCGCCAGCAGCCTCGGACAGGGGGTCGCTGAAGCTTTCTTT. It is translated as CASSLGQGVAEAFF.

Within the sample, this clone is medium-sized (0.01 to 0.1%). This sequence joins TRBV2 and TRBJ1-2; 11 bases are shared with TRBD1. V trimming: 5 bases; J trimming: 5 bases; junction bases outside the gene matches: 13. Germline assignment: CDR1 SNHLY and CDR2 FYNNEI. The length of the CDR3 is 17 residues. The CDR3 loop is CASSPSGQGAFAYGYTF. CDR3 bases: TGTGCCAGCAGTCCGTCTGGACAGGGGGCGTTTGCGTATGGCTACACCTTC.

The chain couples TRBV19 to TRBJ2-7; 9 bases agree with TRBD1. Germline V CDR1 and CDR2: LNHDA, SQIVND (reference sequence). The CDR3 is 14 amino acids. With 6 bases clipped from V and 2 bases from J, the junction kept 5 bases outside the gene matches. CDR3 coding DNA: TGTGCCAGTAGCGGGACAGGGCAGACCTACGAGCAGTACTTC. It translates to CASSGTGQTYEQYF.

The chain joins TRBV5-6 to TRBJ2-3, with 8 bases fitting TRBD2. Trimming at V came to 0 bases and at J to 6 bases, leaving 3 bases not matched to a gene. There are 14 residues in the CDR3. Germline lookup yields CDR1 SGHDT and CDR2 YYEEEE. CDR3 nucleotides: TGTGCCAGCAGCTTGGGTAGCGGGGTGGATACGCAGTATTTT. Its protein is CASSLGSGVDTQYF.

The genes are TRBV15 and TRBJ1-4; D gene unclear. The length of the CDR3 is 15 residues. Germline V lookup: CDR1 LNHNV, CDR2 YYDKDF (reference sequence). V was shortened by 6 bases and J by 1 base, with 12 bases between the two germline ends. CDR3 in amino acids: CATSRGGITNEKLFF. The CDR3 region has the DNA TGTGCCACCAGTCGGGGAGGCATAACTAATGAAAAACTGTTTTTT.

In its sample, this clone was seen a few times. The chain uses TRBV30 and TRBJ2-3; 8 bases align to TRBD2. V lost 1 base, J lost 5 bases, and 2 bases stayed unmatched. Germline V gene data show CDR1 as GTSNPN and CDR2 as SVGIG (reference sequence). The CDR3 has 13 residues. The chain's CDR3 is CAWSGGGQDTQYF. CDR3 DNA: TGTGCCTGGAGTGGCGGGGGGCAAGATACGCAGTATTTT.

The chain is built from TRBV11-3 and TRBJ2-5; 10 bases are a match to TRBD2. This CDR3 spans 17 amino acids. Germline CDR1 reads SGHNT; CDR2 reads YENEEA. Trimming cost V 5 bases and J 5 bases; bases outside gene matches: 14. The DNA of the CDR3 is TGTGCCAGCAGCCGGGGCCTAGCGGGAGCAAAAGTGGAGACCCAGTACTTC. Its translation is CASSRGLAGAKVETQYF. Based on the CDR3 plus reference TRBV11-3 and TRBJ2-5, the full variable domain is EAGVVQSPRYKIIEKKQPVAFWCNPISGHNTLYWYLQNLGQGPELLIRYENEEAVDDSQLPKDRFSAERLKGVDSTLKIQPAELGDSAVYLCASSRGLAGAKVETQYFGPGTRLLVL.

To note about this clone: Other DNA sequences in the same sample also yield this CDR3. The CDR3 DNA is TGTGCCACCAGCCTATCTTCTGGAAACACCATATATTTT. Translating it yields CATSLSSGNTIYF. This chain connects TRBV15 to TRBJ1-3; D is unclear. Trimming removed 5 bases at V and 1 base at J, with 6 bases between. This CDR3 contains 13 residues. CDR1 and CDR2 (germline): LNHNV, YYDKDF (reference sequence).

The chain links TRBV7-8 to TRBJ1-6; D is uncertain. The germline V and J ends were trimmed by 1 base and 12 bases, with 13 bases remaining between them. Per germline, CDR1 SGHVS and CDR2 FQNEAQ. This CDR3 is 14 amino acids long. The CDR3 region is CASSLVGLSKPLHF. The CDR3 DNA reads TGTGCCAGCAGCTTAGTTGGACTCTCTAAACCCCTCCACTTT.

The genes are TRBV25-1 and TRBJ1-2, with 7 bases lining up with TRBD1. This CDR3 is 16 amino acids long. V gave up 2 bases and J gave up 4 bases; unmatched junction bases: 10. The V gene's germline CDR1 is MGHDK and CDR2 SYGVNS. CDR3 sequence (DNA): TGTGCCAGCAGTGAAAGTCGATGGGACAGCCCCTATGGCTACACCTTC. This sequence encodes CASSESRWDSPYGYTF.

This clone has a single count. This sequence joins TRBV28 and TRBJ2-7; possible D gene TRBD2, 5 bases. Germline V gene lookup returns CDR1 MDHEN and CDR2 SYDVKM. This CDR3 has 11 residues. Trimming shortened V by 4 bases and J by 7 bases, and 8 bases separated the two germline ends. CDR3 residues: CASSSPGEQYF. Here the CDR3 DNA reads TGTGCCAGCAGTTCCCCGGGGGAGCAGTACTTC.

The chain couples TRBV7-9 to TRBJ1-1; D not certain. CDR1 and CDR2 from the germline V gene are SEHNR and FQNEAQ (reference sequence). This CDR3 contains 11 residues. V was shortened by 4 bases and J by 9 bases, with 9 bases between the two germline ends. The CDR3: CASSSGVKAFF. The CDR3 coding sequence is TGTGCCAGCAGCTCGGGAGTTAAAGCTTTCTTT.

This rearrangement joins TRBV28 to TRBJ1-1; 8 bases fit TRBD1. This CDR3 contains 14 residues. Germline V gives CDR1 MDHEN, CDR2 SYDVKM. The V and J ends lost 9 bases and 4 bases, in that order; junction bases with no gene match: 10. CDR3 sequence (DNA): TGTGCCAGTATTTCAGGGGGCATGGGCACTGAAGCTTTCTTT. This gives the protein CASISGGMGTEAFF.

The chain joins TRBV7-9 to TRBJ2-2; D is ambiguous. The length of the CDR3 is 11 residues. V lost 5 bases to trimming and J lost 7 bases, with 5 bases between them. The germline V gene encodes CDR1 SEHNR and CDR2 FQNEAQ (reference sequence). In DNA, the CDR3 is TGTGCCAGCAGCCCTAGCGGGGAGCTGTTTTTT. It yields the protein CASSPSGELFF.

The chain has TRBV27 and TRBJ1-3; 9 bases align to TRBD1. The trim removed 5 bases at V and 2 bases at J, leaving 4 bases unmatched. Looked up from germline, CDR1 is MNHEY and CDR2 is SMNVEV (reference sequence). There are 15 residues in the CDR3. CDR3 loop: CASSKTGGPGNTIYF. DNA of the CDR3: TGTGCCAGCAGTAAAACAGGGGGCCCTGGAAACACCATATATTTT.